Below, 14 T cell receptor beta chains from the same sample are listed, as sequenced in a study of T cell repertoires in cytomegalovirus infection. TCRdb recomputed calls from the reads with MiXCR, one row per CDR3 protein. The sample shows around 530,000 distinct CDR3 sequences, approximately 25% of them seen only once. The sample was PBMCs. The receptors shown here come from a human donor in good health (CMV status not recorded). Some clones in this sample may be carry-over from other donors' samples.

CDR3 amino acids: CASRGGQEAYGYTF. The CDR3 nucleotides are TGTGCCAGCAGGGGAGGACAGGAGGCCTATGGCTACACCTTC. The rearrangement joins TRBV6-5 to TRBJ1-2; the match to TRBD1 covers 7 bases. The germline CDR1 and CDR2 sequences are MNHEY and SVGAGI. This CDR3 comprises 14 residues. Trimming cost V 6 bases and J 4 bases; bases outside gene matches: 8.

This clonotype has a count of ten or more. This chain uses TRBV7-2 with TRBJ2-7; 14 nucleotides line up with TRBD2. This CDR3 is built from 21 residues. Unmatched junction bases numbered 18, after V lost 5 bases and J lost 0 bases. Germline values: CDR1 SGHTA, CDR2 FQGNSA. The CDR3 loop is CASSLLPRLAGGPGHSYEQYF. CDR3 coding DNA: TGTGCCAGCAGCCTCCTCCCCAGACTAGCGGGAGGGCCCGGGCACTCCTACGAGCAGTACTTC. Complete variable domain (other parts from reference TRBV7-2 and TRBJ2-7): GAGVSQSPSNKVTEKGKDVELRCDPISGHTALYWYRQSLGQGLEFLIYFQGNSAPDKSGLPSDRFSAERTGGSVSTLTIQRTQQEDSAVYLCASSLLPRLAGGPGHSYEQYFGPGTRLTVT.

The chain employs TRBV19 and TRBJ2-3; D gene unclear. Germline loops: CDR1 LNHDA, CDR2 SQIVND (reference sequence). The CDR3 is made up of 14 amino acids. The germline V and J ends were trimmed by 2 bases and 6 bases, with 12 bases remaining between them. The CDR3 loop is CASSISSTLDTQYF. The CDR3 DNA sequence: TGTGCCAGTAGTATATCCAGCACTTTGGATACGCAGTATTTT.

V gene TRBV29-1 combines with J gene TRBJ2-4, with 9 bases that match TRBD2. J was trimmed by 5 bases and V by 5 bases; bases with no gene match: 7. The CDR3 runs 14 residues. Germline loops: CDR1 SQVTM, CDR2 ANQGSEA. In DNA, the CDR3 is TGCAGCGTTCGAAGACTAGCGGAAGAAAACATTCAGTACTTC. Its protein product is CSVRRLAEENIQYF.

This rearrangement joins TRBV12-3 or TRBV12-4 to TRBJ2-5; D is unclear. Trimming left V 3 bases short and J 5 bases short, with 10 bases between. This CDR3 is built from 13 residues. DNA for the CDR3: TGTGCCAGCAGTTTTTTAGCTCGGGAGACCCAGTACTTC. This encodes CASSFLARETQYF.

This sequence joins TRBV25-1 and TRBJ2-2; D gene ambiguous. V lost 3 bases and J lost 7, with 9 bases in between. CDR1 is MGHDK, CDR2 SYGVNS, per germline. The CDR3 extends over 13 amino acids. CDR3 nucleotide sequence: TGTGCCAGCAGTGACTTAGGGATCGGGGAGCTGTTTTTT. It yields the protein CASSDLGIGELFF.

The chain is built from TRBV12-3 or TRBV12-4 and TRBJ2-7; D may correspond to TRBD1 or TRBD2 (6 bases each). The CDR3 is made up of 15 amino acids. V dropped 6 bases and J dropped 2 bases, with 17 bases sitting between them. The CDR3 spells CASRRGTSHTYEQYF. The CDR3 bases are TGTGCCAGCAGGAGGGGGACTTCACACACCTACGAGCAGTACTTC.

V and J are TRBV6-2 or TRBV6-3 and TRBJ1-5; tentative D call: TRBD1 (5 bases). The CDR3 is 14 residues long. The V end lost 2 bases, the J end lost 3 bases, and 8 bases lay between the germline ends. Germline CDR1 MNHEY, CDR2 SVGEGT. The chain's CDR3 is CASSYRQNNQPQHF. In DNA, the CDR3 is TGTGCCAGCAGTTACCGACAGAACAATCAGCCCCAGCATTTT.

Only a few counts were recorded for this clonotype. This chain connects TRBV18 to TRBJ1-1; D remains ambiguous. Germline V gene sequence: CDR1 KGHSH, CDR2 LQKENI. This CDR3 comprises 13 residues. V was pared by 0 bases and J by 6 bases, with 8 bases between. The CDR3 sequence: CASSPPIVPEAFF. The CDR3 nucleotides are TGTGCCAGCTCACCACCAATAGTCCCTGAAGCTTTCTTT.

This chain links TRBV12-3 or TRBV12-4 with TRBJ1-4; D is ambiguous. V dropped 5 bases and J dropped 2 bases, with 15 bases sitting between them. This CDR3 is built from 16 residues. This CDR3 is CASSLRLGGTNEKLFF. Written as DNA, the CDR3 is TGTGCCAGCAGTCTCCGCCTGGGAGGGACTAATGAAAAACTGTTTTTT.

This clonotype was counted between two and nine times. This chain links TRBV28 with TRBJ2-1; 13 bases agree with TRBD2. Looked up from germline, CDR1 is MDHEN and CDR2 is SYDVKM. J lost 10 bases, V lost 3 bases, and 9 bases had no gene match. CDR3 length: 16 residues. DNA of the CDR3: TGTGCCAGCAGTTTCTCACTAGCGGGAGGGCCCGGGGAGCAGTTCTTC. It encodes CASSFSLAGGPGEQFF.

The V gene is TRBV6-6, the J gene TRBJ2-2; possible D gene TRBD2, 5 bases. This CDR3 contains 16 residues. V lost 0 bases and J 1 base, leaving 9 bases between the germline ends. The germline V gene encodes CDR1 MNHNY and CDR2 SVGAGI (reference sequence). CDR3: CASSYSGGLNTGELFF. As DNA, the CDR3 is TGTGCCAGCAGTTACTCGGGCGGACTGAACACCGGGGAGCTGTTTTTT.

The genes are TRBV12-3 or TRBV12-4 and TRBJ1-5, with D tentatively TRBD1 (6 bases). V lost 8 bases, J lost 4 bases, and 12 bases lay in between. The CDR3 has 13 amino acids. CDR3 coding DNA: TGTGCCAGCTTGGGGGGCGTGAATCAGCCCCAGCATTTT. Amino acid sequence: CASLGGVNQPQHF.

This clonotype was observed a handful of times. This chain joins TRBV5-1 and TRBJ1-6; D not certain. The CDR3 totals 15 residues. The germline CDR1 and CDR2 sequences are SGHRS and YFSETQ. V lost 4 bases and J lost 8, with 16 bases in between. The CDR3 here is CASSLGPGGDSPLHF. For the CDR3, the DNA is TGCGCCAGCAGCCTCGGACCCGGAGGTGATTCACCCCTCCACTTT.